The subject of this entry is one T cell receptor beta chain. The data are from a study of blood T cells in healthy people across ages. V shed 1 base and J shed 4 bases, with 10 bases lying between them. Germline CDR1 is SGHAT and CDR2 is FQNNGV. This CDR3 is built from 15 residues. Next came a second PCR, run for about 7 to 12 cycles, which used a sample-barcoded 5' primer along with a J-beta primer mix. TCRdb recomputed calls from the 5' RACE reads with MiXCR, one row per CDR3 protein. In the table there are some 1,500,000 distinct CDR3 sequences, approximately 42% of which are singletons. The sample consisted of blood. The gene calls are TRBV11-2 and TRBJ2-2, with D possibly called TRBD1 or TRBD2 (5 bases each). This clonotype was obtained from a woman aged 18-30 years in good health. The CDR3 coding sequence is TGTGCCAGCAGCTTAGCGGGACCGACCACCGGGGAGCTGTTTTTT. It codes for CASSLAGPTTGELFF.